These T cell receptor beta chains were read from a single sample in a study of spatial heterogeneity in lung cancer. TCRdb analysed the 5' RACE reads with MiXCR anew, one entry per CDR3 protein. Of about 9,300 distinct CDR3 sequences listed, around 6.3% are singletons. Here the sequenced sample was lung tumor tissue, taken at surgery. Receptor source: a male donor with early-stage non-small cell lung cancer. The CDR3 runs from the conserved cysteine through the conserved F or W. D genes are given only for firm matches. Where a row states a size, it is once, few, many or the class of an expanded clone; other rows omit it.

length: 12; size: many; D: -; V: TRBV20-1; J: TRBJ2-1; CDR3: CSAWVAKNEQFF; DNA: TGCAGTGCTTGGGTCGCTAAAAATGAGCAGTTCTTC
length: 12; size: -; D: -; V: TRBV2; J: TRBJ2-7; CDR3: CASNREGYEQYF; DNA: TGTGCCAGTAACAGGGAGGGCTACGAGCAGTACTTC
length: 17; size: many; D: -; V: TRBV4-3; J: TRBJ2-3; CDR3: CASSQDLPGGGTDTQYF; DNA: TGCGCCAGCAGCCAAGATTTACCCGGAGGGGGCACAGATACGCAGTATTTT
length: 17; size: many; D: TRBD1; V: TRBV4-1; J: TRBJ2-5; CDR3: CASSQGDRGIFDGTQYF; DNA: TGCGCCAGCAGCCAAGGTGACAGGGGGATCTTCGATGGGACCCAGTACTTC
length: 15; size: many; D: -; V: TRBV9; J: TRBJ1-6; CDR3: CASSGDGSVDSPLHF; DNA: TGTGCCAGCAGCGGGGACGGGTCGGTGGATTCACCCCTCCACTTT
length: 14; size: many; D: -; V: TRBV7-2; J: TRBJ1-6; CDR3: CASSLKLSNSPLHF; DNA: TGTGCCAGCAGCTTAAAACTGTCTAATTCACCCCTCCACTTT
length: 13; size: many; D: -; V: TRBV5-1; J: TRBJ1-1; CDR3: CASSFSPQTEAFF; DNA: TGCGCCAGCAGCTTTTCGCCCCAGACTGAAGCTTTCTTT
length: 19; size: many; D: -; V: TRBV28; J: TRBJ2-3; CDR3: CASSLLGTPSPQSTDTQYF; DNA: TGTGCCAGCAGTTTGTTAGGGACACCAAGCCCGCAGAGCACAGATACGCAGTATTTT
length: 14; size: many; D: -; V: TRBV28; J: TRBJ1-1; CDR3: CASRTGDLNTEAFF; DNA: TGTGCCAGCAGGACAGGAGACTTGAACACTGAAGCTTTCTTT
length: 15; size: few; D: TRBD1; V: TRBV11-2; J: TRBJ2-7; CDR3: CASSLGDSAAYEQYF; DNA: TGTGCCAGCAGCTTAGGGGACAGCGCGGCCTACGAGCAGTACTTC
length: 16; size: many; D: -; V: TRBV7-3; J: TRBJ2-1; CDR3: CASSPRRGSSYNEQFF; DNA: TGTGCCAGCAGCCCTAGGCGGGGTAGCTCCTACAATGAGCAGTTCTTC
length: 15; size: few; D: -; V: TRBV29-1; J: TRBJ2-7; CDR3: CSVSPMDSSSYEQYF; DNA: TGCAGCGTTTCTCCCATGGACAGCAGCTCCTACGAGCAGTACTTC
length: 14; size: many; D: -; V: TRBV24-1; J: TRBJ2-6; CDR3: CATSSTSGANVLTF; DNA: TGTGCCACCAGTTCGACCTCTGGGGCCAACGTCCTGACTTTC
length: 15; size: many; D: TRBD1; V: TRBV3-1; J: TRBJ2-7; CDR3: CASSQPGQGDHEQYF; DNA: TGTGCCAGCAGCCAACCGGGACAGGGGGACCACGAGCAGTACTTC
length: 11; size: many; D: -; V: TRBV12-3/TRBV12-4; J: TRBJ2-1; CDR3: CASSFSFEQFF; DNA: TGTGCCAGCAGTTTCAGTTTTGAGCAGTTCTTC
length: 18; size: many; D: -; V: TRBV12-2; J: TRBJ1-2; CDR3: CASRFYHPGFLLNYGYTF; DNA: TGTGCAAGTCGCTTTTACCACCCGGGGTTCCTCCTTAACTATGGCTACACCTTC
length: 17; size: -; D: TRBD1; V: TRBV7-9; J: TRBJ1-6; CDR3: CASSLGQQTSYNSPLHF; DNA: TGTGCCAGCAGCCTGGGACAGCAGACCTCCTATAATTCACCCCTCCACTTT
length: 10; size: many; D: -; V: TRBV11-3; J: TRBJ2-7; CDR3: CASSSVEQYF; DNA: TGTGCCAGCAGCTCCGTCGAGCAGTACTTC
length: 14; size: -; D: TRBD2; V: TRBV18; J: TRBJ2-7; CDR3: CASSLVAGGYEQYF; DNA: TGTGCCAGCTCACTCGTAGCGGGAGGCTACGAGCAGTACTTC
length: 15; size: many; D: TRBD1; V: TRBV7-9; J: TRBJ1-6; CDR3: CASSSPAGGESPLHF; DNA: TGTGCCAGCAGCTCACCGGCAGGGGGTGAGTCACCCCTCCACTTT
length: 16; size: -; D: -; V: TRBV9; J: TRBJ2-1; CDR3: CASSVGGTGQDNEQFF; DNA: TGTGCCAGCAGCGTAGGGGGGACTGGACAGGACAATGAGCAGTTCTTC
length: 9; size: many; D: -; V: TRBV7-2; J: TRBJ1-2; CDR3: CASSYGYTF; DNA: TGTGCCAGCAGCTATGGCTACACCTTC
length: 9; size: medium-sized; D: -; V: TRBV20-1; J: TRBJ2-7; CDR3: CSAGVEQYF; DNA: TGCAGTGCAGGTGTCGAGCAGTACTTC
length: 14; size: few; D: TRBD1; V: TRBV7-2; J: TRBJ1-6; CDR3: CASSLGQIKTPLHF; DNA: TGTGCCAGCAGCTTGGGACAGATCAAGACACCCCTCCACTTT
length: 14; size: -; D: TRBD2; V: TRBV20-1; J: TRBJ2-3; CDR3: CSAPSGGAAGTQYF; DNA: TGCAGTGCTCCTAGCGGGGGGGCGGCGGGTACGCAGTATTTT
length: 16; size: many; D: -; V: TRBV12-3/TRBV12-4; J: TRBJ1-6; CDR3: CASSEEGSRMVSPLHF; DNA: TGTGCCAGCAGCGAAGAGGGCAGTCGTATGGTTTCACCCCTCCACTTT
length: 14; size: -; D: -; V: TRBV18; J: TRBJ2-5; CDR3: CASSPPTSRETQYF; DNA: TGTGCCAGCTCACCACCCACGTCCCGGGAGACCCAGTACTTC
length: 15; size: medium-sized; D: -; V: TRBV19; J: TRBJ1-5; CDR3: CASSFFDSAGQPQHF; DNA: TGTGCCAGTAGCTTTTTCGACTCGGCGGGCCAGCCCCAGCATTTT
length: 16; size: many; D: -; V: TRBV7-8; J: TRBJ1-3; CDR3: CASSLRGATSGNTIYF; DNA: TGTGCCAGCAGCTTACGAGGTGCGACGTCTGGAAACACCATATATTTT
length: 14; size: many; D: -; V: TRBV28; J: TRBJ1-4; CDR3: CASRVGFTNEKLFF; DNA: TGTGCCAGCAGGGTGGGATTTACTAATGAAAAACTGTTTTTT
length: 12; size: -; D: -; V: TRBV25-1; J: TRBJ2-7; CDR3: CASGTGTYEQYF; DNA: TGTGCCAGCGGAACAGGGACCTACGAGCAGTACTTC
length: 15; size: few; D: TRBD2; V: TRBV30; J: TRBJ2-7; CDR3: CAWSATGGGAYEQYF; DNA: TGTGCCTGGAGTGCAACGGGGGGGGGCGCCTACGAGCAGTACTTC
length: 14; size: medium-sized; D: TRBD1; V: TRBV6-2/TRBV6-3; J: TRBJ1-5; CDR3: CASSYSGTARPQHF; DNA: TGTGCCAGCAGTTACTCGGGGACAGCCAGACCCCAGCATTTT